The entry below gives a single T cell receptor (beta chain) sequence along with its context. This sample was included in a study of shared clonotypes between healthy human individuals. The CDR3 spans 15 residues. Germline CDR1 is SGHTS and CDR2 is YDEGEE. The V and J ends lost 1 base and 5 bases respectively, with 12 bases between them. Repertoires were generated with immunoSEQ multiplex PCR, while TCRdb's copy carries only in-frame clones and drops some. This table has under 2.5 million clones, about nine tenths appearing once. The material sequenced was naive CD4+ T cells from PBMCs. Subset: CD45RA+ positively selected. This chain links TRBV5-8 with TRBJ1-4; TRBD1 is a possible D gene (6 bases). This clonotype was sampled from a young man in good health. Some clones in this sample may be carry-over from other donors' samples. The CDR3 reads CASSLRQGQNEKLFF. In DNA form, the CDR3 reads TGTGCCAGCAGCTTGAGGCAGGGACAAAATGAAAAACTGTTTTTT.